This entry is about one T cell receptor beta chain. Trimming removed 3 bases from V and 12 bases from J, with 15 bases in between. This CDR3 spans 13 amino acids. The germline gives CDR1 LNHDA, CDR2 SQIVND (reference sequence). This sample's TCRbeta library carried unique molecular identifier barcodes. TCRdb used MiXCR to reprocess the PCR reads, holding one entry per CDR3 protein. Of about 830,000 distinct CDR3 sequences in the sample, roughly 15% were seen once. This entry belongs to a study of T-cell reconstitution after alpha-beta-depleted transplantation in children. This material consisted of PBMCs, mostly from graft donor cells, taken 360 days after TCRalphabeta/CD19-depleted stem cell transplant. This chain links TRBV19 with TRBJ2-1; tentative D call: TRBD1 (6 bases). The TCR originated in a male patient between 10 and 17 years old who had a stem cell transplant for acute lymphoblastic leukemia, so the T cells may come from the graft donor. DNA of the CDR3: TGTGCCAGTAGTATGTTAGCAGGGGTCGGGCAGTTCTTC. Its translation: CASSMLAGVGQFF.